A selection of T cell receptor beta chains follows, all from one sample in a study of CD4 T cells in relation to SARS-CoV-2 and coronaviruses. This table comes from immunoSEQ multiplex PCR, and its TCRdb copy is limited to in-frame clones, with some not included. In the table there are 20,000 to 25,000 clones, approximately 82% of which are singletons. For these TCRs, the target antigens are not known. Material: CD4+ T cells from PBMCs, cultured in vitro. These TCRs come from a human donor in good health. The CDR3 runs from the conserved cysteine through the conserved F or W. Fields, in order: J gene, clone size, D gene, V gene, CDR3 protein, CDR3 DNA. A D gene is named only where the DNA matches it firmly. Not every row has a clone size; where given, it reads once, few, many or a size class.

j_gene: TRBJ2-1; abundance: -; d_gene: TRBD2; v_gene: TRBV28; CDR3aa: CASSLWGLASYNEQFF; CDR3nt: TGTGCCAGCAGTTTATGGGGACTAGCCTCCTACAATGAGCAGTTCTTC
j_gene: TRBJ2-5; abundance: -; d_gene: -; v_gene: TRBV5-1; CDR3aa: CASSLKGQLGETQYF; CDR3nt: TGCGCCAGCAGCTTAAAAGGACAGTTAGGGGAGACCCAGTACTTC
j_gene: TRBJ2-2; abundance: -; d_gene: -; v_gene: TRBV5-1; CDR3aa: CASSFHTGELFF; CDR3nt: TGCGCCAGCAGCTTCCACACCGGGGAGCTGTTTTTT
j_gene: TRBJ2-1; abundance: -; d_gene: -; v_gene: TRBV27; CDR3aa: CASSRLLQAGPYNEQFF; CDR3nt: TGTGCCAGCAGCCGGTTACTTCAAGCGGGTCCCTACAATGAGCAGTTCTTC
j_gene: TRBJ2-5; abundance: -; d_gene: TRBD2; v_gene: TRBV28; CDR3aa: CASSLGLAGAVRTQYF; CDR3nt: TGTGCCAGCAGCCTTGGACTAGCGGGAGCCGTACGGACCCAGTACTTC
j_gene: TRBJ1-1; abundance: -; d_gene: TRBD1; v_gene: TRBV6-5; CDR3aa: CASTPDRGAFF; CDR3nt: TGTGCCAGCACCCCGGACAGGGGGGCTTTCTTT
j_gene: TRBJ1-2; abundance: few; d_gene: -; v_gene: TRBV6-1; CDR3aa: CASSESRDGYTF; CDR3nt: TGTGCCAGCAGTGAATCCCGGGATGGCTACACCTTC
j_gene: TRBJ2-2; abundance: -; d_gene: -; v_gene: TRBV2; CDR3aa: CASSDLSYAAGELFF; CDR3nt: TGTGCCAGCAGTGACCTCTCCTACGCCGCCGGGGAGCTGTTTTTT
j_gene: TRBJ1-1; abundance: -; d_gene: -; v_gene: TRBV27; CDR3aa: CASRFLTEAFF; CDR3nt: TGTGCCAGCAGATTTTTGACTGAAGCTTTCTTT
j_gene: TRBJ1-5; abundance: -; d_gene: TRBD1; v_gene: TRBV28; CDR3aa: CASSSTGTGNQPQHF; CDR3nt: TGTGCCAGCAGTTCCACCGGGACAGGCAATCAGCCCCAGCATTTT
j_gene: TRBJ2-1; abundance: -; d_gene: TRBD2; v_gene: TRBV6-6; CDR3aa: CASSIKRDYNEQFF; CDR3nt: TGTGCCAGCAGTATCAAGCGGGACTACAATGAGCAGTTCTTC
j_gene: TRBJ1-5; abundance: -; d_gene: -; v_gene: TRBV3-1/TRBV3-2; CDR3aa: CASSQADSQPQHF; CDR3nt: TGTGCCAGCAGCCAAGCTGATTCGCAGCCCCAGCATTTT
j_gene: TRBJ2-1; abundance: -; d_gene: TRBD2; v_gene: TRBV7-9; CDR3aa: CASSPYFAGGPYNEQFF; CDR3nt: TGTGCCAGCAGCCCTTACTTCGCGGGAGGACCCTACAATGAGCAGTTCTTC
j_gene: TRBJ1-2; abundance: once; d_gene: -; v_gene: TRBV29-1; CDR3aa: CSVDRVLGGYTF; CDR3nt: TGCAGCGTTGATAGAGTGTTGGGTGGCTACACCTTC
j_gene: TRBJ2-5; abundance: -; d_gene: -; v_gene: TRBV6-5; CDR3aa: CASSYSRGQGEETQYF; CDR3nt: TGTGCCAGCAGTTACTCGAGGGGACAAGGCGAAGAGACCCAGTACTTC
j_gene: TRBJ1-3; abundance: -; d_gene: TRBD1; v_gene: TRBV6-1; CDR3aa: CASSVGPGGPGNTIYF; CDR3nt: TGTGCCAGCAGTGTCGGGCCAGGGGGCCCTGGAAACACCATATATTTT
j_gene: TRBJ2-7; abundance: -; d_gene: -; v_gene: TRBV2; CDR3aa: CASSEDSGRSNF; CDR3nt: TGTGCCAGCAGTGAAGACAGCGGACGGTCGAACTTC
j_gene: TRBJ1-5; abundance: -; d_gene: -; v_gene: TRBV19; CDR3aa: CASSTTDYSNQPQHF; CDR3nt: TGTGCCAGTAGTACGACCGACTATAGCAATCAGCCCCAGCATTTT
j_gene: TRBJ2-1; abundance: -; d_gene: TRBD2; v_gene: TRBV9; CDR3aa: CASSVVGGGNEQFF; CDR3nt: TGTGCCAGCAGCGTAGTGGGGGGGGGAAATGAGCAGTTCTTC
j_gene: TRBJ2-7; abundance: -; d_gene: TRBD2; v_gene: TRBV5-4; CDR3aa: CASSLAFVAGSYEQYF; CDR3nt: TGTGCCAGCAGCTTGGCTTTCGTAGCGGGAAGCTACGAGCAGTACTTC
j_gene: TRBJ1-1; abundance: -; d_gene: TRBD1; v_gene: TRBV29-1; CDR3aa: CSVEQTGVNTEAFF; CDR3nt: TGCAGCGTTGAACAGACAGGGGTGAACACTGAAGCTTTCTTT
j_gene: TRBJ2-2; abundance: -; d_gene: TRBD1; v_gene: TRBV4-1; CDR3aa: CASSHLGTGNTGELFF; CDR3nt: TGCGCCAGCAGCCATCTCGGGACAGGGAACACCGGGGAGCTGTTTTTT
j_gene: TRBJ1-5; abundance: few; d_gene: -; v_gene: TRBV30; CDR3aa: CAWSYQFDQPQHF; CDR3nt: TGTGCCTGGAGTTATCAATTTGATCAGCCCCAGCATTTT
j_gene: TRBJ2-3; abundance: -; d_gene: -; v_gene: TRBV9; CDR3aa: CASSVESHSTDTQYF; CDR3nt: TGTGCCAGCAGCGTAGAGTCCCATAGCACAGATACGCAGTATTTT
j_gene: TRBJ1-1; abundance: -; d_gene: -; v_gene: TRBV7-9; CDR3aa: CASSLGASKGPTEAFF; CDR3nt: TGTGCCAGCAGCTTAGGGGCCAGCAAAGGGCCCACTGAAGCTTTCTTT
j_gene: TRBJ2-7; abundance: once; d_gene: -; v_gene: TRBV6-5; CDR3aa: CASPPPDVVSEQYF; CDR3nt: TGTGCCAGCCCTCCTCCCGACGTAGTCTCTGAGCAGTACTTC
j_gene: TRBJ1-1; abundance: -; d_gene: TRBD1; v_gene: TRBV28; CDR3aa: CASSRRGGDTEAFF; CDR3nt: TGTGCCAGCAGTAGGAGAGGGGGCGATACTGAAGCTTTCTTT
j_gene: TRBJ2-1; abundance: -; d_gene: -; v_gene: TRBV5-4; CDR3aa: CASSDQGGNEQFF; CDR3nt: TGTGCCAGCAGCGATCAGGGTGGCAATGAGCAGTTCTTC
j_gene: TRBJ2-2; abundance: -; d_gene: -; v_gene: TRBV24-1; CDR3aa: CATSDRGLTTGELFF; CDR3nt: TGTGCCACCAGTGACCGGGGACTGACCACCGGGGAGCTGTTTTTT
j_gene: TRBJ2-1; abundance: -; d_gene: -; v_gene: TRBV5-1; CDR3aa: CASSLSPDNEQFF; CDR3nt: TGCGCCAGCAGCTTATCTCCCGACAATGAGCAGTTCTTC
j_gene: TRBJ2-7; abundance: -; d_gene: -; v_gene: TRBV6-5; CDR3aa: CAAAPNFGGAHEQYF; CDR3nt: TGTGCCGCCGCGCCTAACTTTGGGGGGGCCCACGAGCAGTACTTC
j_gene: TRBJ2-2; abundance: -; d_gene: TRBD2; v_gene: TRBV6-4; CDR3aa: CASSPSGSRGTGELFF; CDR3nt: TGTGCCAGCAGCCCTAGCGGGAGTCGCGGCACCGGGGAGCTGTTTTTT
j_gene: TRBJ2-4; abundance: -; d_gene: -; v_gene: TRBV28; CDR3aa: CASSLRGVDIQYF; CDR3nt: TGTGCCAGCAGTTTAAGGGGAGTAGACATTCAGTACTTC
j_gene: TRBJ1-5; abundance: once; d_gene: -; v_gene: TRBV18; CDR3aa: CASSSGRDQPQHF; CDR3nt: TGTGCCAGCTCTTCAGGGAGGGATCAGCCCCAGCATTTT
j_gene: TRBJ2-1; abundance: -; d_gene: TRBD2; v_gene: TRBV24-1; CDR3aa: CATSLPGLAGRNEQFF; CDR3nt: TGTGCCACCAGTCTCCCGGGACTAGCGGGAAGAAATGAGCAGTTCTTC
j_gene: TRBJ2-6; abundance: -; d_gene: -; v_gene: TRBV23-1; CDR3aa: CASSVRQFANVLTF; CDR3nt: TGCGCCAGCAGTGTCCGGCAGTTCGCCAACGTCCTGACTTTC
j_gene: TRBJ2-7; abundance: -; d_gene: -; v_gene: TRBV5-8; CDR3aa: CASSGGARVLYEQYF; CDR3nt: TGTGCCAGCAGCGGGGGGGCCAGGGTACTCTACGAGCAGTACTTC
j_gene: TRBJ1-3; abundance: -; d_gene: -; v_gene: TRBV28; CDR3aa: CASSLRGVRVSGNTIYF; CDR3nt: TGTGCCAGCAGTTTGAGGGGGGTCAGGGTCTCTGGAAACACCATATATTTT
j_gene: TRBJ2-3; abundance: -; d_gene: -; v_gene: TRBV24-1; CDR3aa: CATSEADTQYF; CDR3nt: TGTGCCACCAGTGAGGCGGATACGCAGTATTTT
j_gene: TRBJ2-1; abundance: few; d_gene: -; v_gene: TRBV20-1; CDR3aa: CSASRWVSYNEQFF; CDR3nt: TGCAGTGCTAGTCGATGGGTTTCCTACAATGAGCAGTTCTTC
j_gene: TRBJ2-3; abundance: -; d_gene: -; v_gene: TRBV20-1; CDR3aa: CSASLGLSTDTQYF; CDR3nt: TGCAGTGCTAGTCTGGGGCTCTCCACAGATACGCAGTATTTT
j_gene: TRBJ1-1; abundance: -; d_gene: -; v_gene: TRBV28; CDR3aa: CASINEGTEAFF; CDR3nt: TGTGCCAGCATTAACGAGGGGACTGAAGCTTTCTTT
j_gene: TRBJ1-1; abundance: -; d_gene: -; v_gene: TRBV30; CDR3aa: CAWSVGRGNTEAFF; CDR3nt: TGTGCCTGGAGTGTGGGGAGAGGGAACACTGAAGCTTTCTTT
j_gene: TRBJ2-7; abundance: -; d_gene: -; v_gene: TRBV4-2; CDR3aa: CASTPRVLDFEQYF; CDR3nt: TGTGCCAGCACCCCCAGGGTTTTGGACTTCGAGCAGTACTTC
j_gene: TRBJ1-1; abundance: -; d_gene: -; v_gene: TRBV7-3; CDR3aa: CASSLGQVNTEAFF; CDR3nt: TGTGCCAGCAGCTTAGGGCAGGTGAACACTGAAGCTTTCTTT